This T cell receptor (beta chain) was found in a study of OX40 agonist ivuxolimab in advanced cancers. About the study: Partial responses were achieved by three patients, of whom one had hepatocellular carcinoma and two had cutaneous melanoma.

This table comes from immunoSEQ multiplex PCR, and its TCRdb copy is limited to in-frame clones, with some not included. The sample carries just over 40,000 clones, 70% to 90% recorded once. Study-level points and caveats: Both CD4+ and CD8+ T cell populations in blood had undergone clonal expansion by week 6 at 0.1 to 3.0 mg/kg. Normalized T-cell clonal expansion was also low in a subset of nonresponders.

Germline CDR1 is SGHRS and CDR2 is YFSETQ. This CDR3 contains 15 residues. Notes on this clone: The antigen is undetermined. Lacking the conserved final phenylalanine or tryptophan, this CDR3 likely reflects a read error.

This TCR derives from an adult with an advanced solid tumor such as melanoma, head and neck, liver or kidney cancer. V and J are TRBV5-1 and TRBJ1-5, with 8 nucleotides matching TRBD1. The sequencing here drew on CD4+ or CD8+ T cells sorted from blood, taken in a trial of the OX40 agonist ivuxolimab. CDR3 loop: CTSSLDGDRNQPQHS. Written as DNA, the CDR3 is TGCACCAGCAGCTTGGATGGGGACAGGAATCAGCCCCAGCATTCT.